The 21 T cell receptor beta chains below all came from one sample that was sequenced in a study of CD8+CD57+ T cells in acquired aplastic anemia. The template for TCR beta VDJ and CDR3 sequence profiling was genomic DNA. TCRdb used MiXCR to reprocess the reads, holding one entry per CDR3 protein. The sample yields a few hundred thousand distinct CDR3 sequences, 56% seen once. An expansion of CD8+CD57+ cells by flow cytometry had been shown in patients chosen for sequencing. Sequencing was done on a sample of sorted CD4+, CD8+, or CD8+CD57+ T cells (not recorded which) from PBMCs. All receptors derive from a human donor with aplastic anemia.

Notes on this clonotype: At one end the junction does not follow the germline gene, possibly because of a read error. The CDR3 coding sequence is TGTGCCAGCAGCTTAGTGACGGGACATGCCTCTGGAAACGCCATATATTTT. Translated, it gives CASSLVTGHASGNAIYF. This chain joins TRBV7-2 and TRBJ1-3, with D possibly matching TRBD1 (6 bases). Looked up from germline, CDR1 is SGHTA and CDR2 is FQGNSA. The CDR3 covers 17 residues. The full variable domain, in which reference TRBV7-2 and TRBJ1-3 provide the parts outside the CDR3, is GAGVSQSPSNKVTEKGKDVELRCDPISGHTALYWYRQSLGQGLEFLIYFQGNSAPDKSGLPSDRFSAERTGGSVSTLTIQRTQQEDSAVYLCASSLVTGHASGNAIYFGEGSWLTVV.

The V call is TRBV3-1, the J call TRBJ1-2; 12 bases line up with TRBD1. The ends lost 1 base at V and 13 bases at J; junction bases unmatched: 4. In germline, CDR1 is LGHDT, CDR2 YNNKEL (reference sequence). The CDR3 totals 13 residues. CDR3 coding DNA: TGTGCCAGCAGCCAAGCGGGACAGGGGGCCATCACCTTC. Translating it yields CASSQAGQGAITF.

This clonotype appeared many times. The chain employs TRBV3-1 and TRBJ1-1; 8 bases are shared with TRBD1. The CDR3 has 15 residues. CDR1 and CDR2 from the germline V gene are LGHDT and YNNKEL (reference sequence). Germline trimming cut 3 bases from V and 0 bases from J; bases unmatched to any gene: 3. The CDR3 protein is CASSHRQGMNTEAFF. The CDR3 coding sequence is TGTGCCAGCAGCCACCGACAGGGGATGAACACTGAAGCTTTCTTT.

The chain links TRBV2 to TRBJ2-1; D remains ambiguous. Between the trimmed V and J ends, which lost 2 bases and 7 bases, there was a span of 21 bases. Per germline, CDR1 SNHLY and CDR2 FYNNEI. The CDR3 contains 17 residues. The CDR3 here is CASSEWSARRSTNEQFF. The CDR3 DNA follows: TGTGCCAGCAGTGAATGGTCGGCTAGAAGGTCCACTAATGAGCAGTTCTTC.

V is TRBV12-3 or TRBV12-4 and J is TRBJ1-2; D is undetermined. CDR3 length: 12 amino acids. V was clipped by 7 bases and J by 8 bases, with 14 bases between them. For the CDR3, the DNA is TGTGCCAGCACCCAGGCCCTTGGGGGCTACACCTTC. Protein: CASTQALGGYTF.

Remarks on this clonotype: At one of its ends the junction is not consistent with the germline gene, which may arise from a read error. This chain uses TRBV10-2 with TRBJ1-2, with a weak D call TRBD1 (5 bases). Germline loops: CDR1 WSHSY, CDR2 SAAADI. This CDR3 region has 13 residues. CDR3 sequence: CASSGGDNYGYAF. DNA for the CDR3: TGCGCCAGCAGTGGAGGGGATAACTATGGCTACGCCTTC.

This clonotype was seen a few times. V usage is TRBV7-8 and J usage is TRBJ1-6; D is ambiguous. Trimming left V 1 base short and J 10 bases short, with 2 bases between. Germline V gives CDR1 SGHVS, CDR2 FQNEAQ. The CDR3 contains 11 residues. The CDR3 nucleotides are TGTGCCAGCAGCTTAGGCTCACCCCTCCACTTT. It specifies CASSLGSPLHF.

CDR3 sequence reads: CASRTGTADTQYF. The CDR3 nucleotides are TGCGCCAGCAGGACAGGGACAGCAGATACGCAGTATTTT. The rearrangement uses TRBV5-1 and TRBJ2-3; TRBD1 agrees at 7 bases. This CDR3 is 13 amino acids long. Trimming at V came to 5 bases and at J to 4 bases, leaving 4 bases not matched to a gene. Germline V CDR1 and CDR2: SGHRS, YFSETQ.

The chain combines TRBV29-1 with TRBJ2-5; D may correspond to TRBD1 or TRBD2 (5 bases each). CDR3 length equals 12 residues. Trimming shortened V by 8 bases and J by 4 bases, and 14 bases separated the two germline ends. Per germline, CDR1 SQVTM and CDR2 ANQGSEA. CDR3 nucleotide sequence: TGCAGCAGTTTATCCGGGACAGAGACCCAGTACTTC. Amino acids: CSSLSGTETQYF.

This clonotype has more than one count but fewer than ten. This sequence joins TRBV12-3 or TRBV12-4 and TRBJ1-1, with D unresolved. Trimming left V 1 base short and J 4 bases short, with 13 bases between. The CDR3 spans 15 residues. CDR3 region: CASSLGGGIGTEAFF. DNA for the CDR3: TGTGCCAGCAGTTTAGGGGGAGGAATCGGCACTGAAGCTTTCTTT.

This clonotype was recorded many times. The chain couples TRBV28 to TRBJ2-5; possible D gene TRBD2, 5 bases. Germline CDR1 reads MDHEN; CDR2 reads SYDVKM. CDR3 length equals 14 residues. The germline V and J ends were trimmed by 4 bases and 4 bases, with 13 bases remaining between them. This chain's CDR3 is CASSSTTILETQYF. The CDR3 nucleotides are TGTGCCAGCAGTTCGACTACCATTCTAGAGACCCAGTACTTC. The entire variable domain, with the rest obtained from reference TRBV28 and TRBJ2-5, is as follows: DVKVTQSSRYLVKRTGEKVFLECVQDMDHENMFWYRQDPGLGLRLIYFSYDVKMKEKGDIPEGYSVSREKKERFSLILESASTNQTSMYLCASSSTTILETQYFGPGTRLLVL.

This chain uses TRBV10-3 with TRBJ1-4; a possible D gene is TRBD1 (5 bases). The CDR3 has 17 residues. Germline V gene sequence: CDR1 ENHRY, CDR2 SYGVKD. The V and J ends lost 0 bases and 6 bases respectively, with 17 bases between them. The CDR3 bases are TGTGCCATCAGTGAGTCCGCGAGCGGGGGGAGAGATGAAAAACTGTTTTTT. This codes for CAISESASGGRDEKLFF.

The rearrangement uses TRBV20-1 and TRBJ2-3; 13 bases align to TRBD2. Germline CDR1 reads DFQATT; CDR2 reads SNEGSKA (reference sequence). CDR3 size: 15 residues. V trimming: 6 bases; J trimming: 1 base; junction bases outside the gene matches: 4. The CDR3 protein is CSAQTSGRRTDTQYF. CDR3 in DNA: TGCAGTGCCCAGACTAGCGGGAGGCGCACAGATACGCAGTATTTT.

The J gene is TRBJ2-5, the V gene TRBV5-4, with 11 bases identical to TRBD2. Germline V gives CDR1 SGHNT, CDR2 YYREEE (reference sequence). The CDR3 extends over 16 amino acids. J gave up 4 bases and V 3 bases, and 8 bases lay outside the gene matches. CDR3 residues: CASSSYSGGAAETQYF. CDR3 bases: TGTGCCAGCAGCTCATATAGCGGGGGGGCGGCAGAGACCCAGTACTTC.

The rearrangement uses TRBV20-1 and TRBJ1-6; D gene ambiguous. V was cut by 5 bases and J by 8 bases, with 13 bases left in between. This CDR3 region has 13 residues. The V gene's germline CDR1 is DFQATT and CDR2 SNEGSKA (reference sequence). The CDR3 sequence: CSAPLKEHSPLHF. The CDR3 DNA sequence: TGCAGTGCTCCCCTCAAAGAGCATTCACCCCTCCACTTT.

This clonotype was counted a few times. V usage is TRBV20-1 and J usage is TRBJ1-6, with 8 positions matching TRBD1. V shed 5 bases and J 10 bases; nucleotides not matched to a gene: 10. The CDR3 length is 14 residues. The germline V gene encodes CDR1 DFQATT and CDR2 SNEGSKA (reference sequence). Written as DNA, the CDR3 is TGCAGTGCTTCCGCGGACAGGGTGACGTCACCCCTCCACTTT. Protein product: CSASADRVTSPLHF.

This clonotype was observed at least ten times. This chain connects TRBV20-1 to TRBJ2-1; perhaps TRBD2 as D (6 bases). In germline, CDR1 is DFQATT, CDR2 SNEGSKA (reference sequence). Trimming took off 2 bases at V and 4 bases at J, with 12 bases between the two ends. This CDR3 has 14 residues. CDR3 sequence: CSARRSGPYNEQFF. CDR3 coding DNA: TGCAGTGCTAGACGTAGCGGCCCTTACAATGAGCAGTTCTTC.

The chain links TRBV5-1 to TRBJ2-2; TRBD2 is a possible D gene (6 bases). Trimming shortened V by 4 bases and J by 8 bases, and 21 bases separated the two germline ends. The CDR3 contains 16 residues. CDR1 is SGHRS and CDR2 is YFSETQ in the germline V gene. The DNA for the CDR3 is TGCGCCAGCAGCATCAGTGGGGGGTTAGTCTCTGGGGAGCTGTTTTTT. Protein product: CASSISGGLVSGELFF.

This sequence joins TRBV7-9 and TRBJ2-7, with TRBD2 matching 11 bases. V was clipped by 3 bases and J by 1 base; unmatched bases: 5. The germline gives CDR1 SEHNR, CDR2 FQNEAQ (reference sequence). This CDR3 comprises 16 residues. Written as DNA, the CDR3 is TGTGCCAGCAGCTTCTCCGGGACTAGCGGATCCTACGAGCAGTACTTC. It specifies CASSFSGTSGSYEQYF.

The chain has TRBV4-1 and TRBJ2-7, with 13 bases that match TRBD2. CDR1 is MGHRA and CDR2 is YSYEKL in the germline V gene. The CDR3 runs to 15 residues. The ends lost 1 base at V and 4 bases at J; junction bases unmatched: 1. The CDR3 here is CASSQGGLAGYEQYF. CDR3 bases: TGCGCCAGCAGCCAAGGGGGACTAGCGGGGTACGAGCAGTACTTC.

CDR3 in DNA: TGTGCCAGCAGCAGGATAACAGGGGGCAATGGCTACACCTTC. Its protein product is CASSRITGGNGYTF. The chain employs TRBV12-3 or TRBV12-4 and TRBJ1-2, with 9 bases that match TRBD1. V was pared by 6 bases and J by 6 bases, with 8 bases of the junction left unmatched. The CDR3 has 14 amino acids.